The clone carrying this TCR beta chain was counted between two and nine times. Antigen specificity is unknown. This entry is derived from a study of blood T cells in healthy people across ages. Primed by a sample-barcoded 5' primer and a J-beta primer mix, a second PCR proceeded for about 6 to 12 cycles. TCRdb analysed the 5' RACE reads with MiXCR anew, one entry per CDR3 protein. The profile shows 800,000 to 1,300,000 distinct CDR3 sequences, 20% to 25% of them singletons. CDR3 length equals 16 residues. CDR1 is MDHEN, CDR2 SYDVKM, per germline. Deletions cut 0 bases from V and 4 bases from J, with 12 bases between. Notes on the study in general: CMV status of donors was unknown, possibly confounding expanded clonotype changes.

The data also belong to a second study, concerning T cells of mothers and their children. As that study records: In cDNA synthesis, all of the extracted RNA was used at roughly 1.5 ug per 15 ul. From each mother came over 8.5 million TCR beta CDR3 reads, and from each child came some 3.2 million. Related mother-child pairs showed slightly higher but non-significant overlap than unrelated pairs.

The rearrangement links TRBV28 to TRBJ2-2; tentatively, D is TRBD2 (7 bases). Source material: blood. The clonotype comes from a girl aged 2 to 9 in good health. The CDR3, as DNA: TGTGCCAGCAGTTTATGGGGGGGGGCTGGCACCGGGGAGCTGTTTTTT. Translating it yields CASSLWGGAGTGELFF.